One and the same sample provided the 18 T cell receptor beta chains below, sequenced in a study of blood T cell repertoires in COVID-19. The table came from immunoSEQ multiplex PCR; TCRdb's copy has only in-frame clones and leaves some out. The sample has 230,000 or so clones; roughly 88% are singletons. The specimen sequenced was PBMCs or T cells enriched from blood (not recorded which). All receptors derive from a middle-aged woman with acute COVID-19.

The chain recombines TRBV5-1 with TRBJ1-1; TRBD1 agrees at 9 bases. J was trimmed by 4 bases and V by 3 bases; bases with no gene match: 7. Germline V gene data show CDR1 as SGHRS and CDR2 as YFSETQ. This CDR3 comprises 15 residues. CDR3 nucleotides: TGCGCCAGCAGCTCGACAGGGGGACGGTTCACTGAAGCTTTCTTT. Amino acid sequence: CASSSTGGRFTEAFF.

The chain has TRBV12-5 and TRBJ1-1; D not certain. The CDR3 is 16 amino acids. Germline V gene data show CDR1 as LGHNT and CDR2 as FRNRAP. V lost 1 base, J lost 6 bases, and 18 bases lay in between. CDR3 sequence (DNA): TGTGCTAGTGGTTTGGCCGGCTGGTCCGACGGGGCTGAAGCTTTCTTT. Its translation: CASGLAGWSDGAEAFF.

The chain uses TRBV2 and TRBJ2-1; 13 bases match TRBD2. Germline V gene sequence: CDR1 SNHLY, CDR2 FYNNEI. The CDR3 is 14 residues long. V shed 5 bases and J 8 bases; nucleotides not matched to a gene: 3. CDR3 loop: CASSSGLAGDEQFF. CDR3 nucleotides: TGTGCCAGCAGTTCCGGACTAGCGGGGGATGAGCAGTTCTTC.

The chain joins TRBV19 to TRBJ2-2, with 7 bases lining up with TRBD1. Germline V gives CDR1 LNHDA, CDR2 SQIVND (reference sequence). CDR3 length: 15 amino acids. V lost 6 bases to trimming and J lost 0 bases; unmatched junction nucleotides: 4. In DNA form, the CDR3 reads TGTGCCAGTAGGGGGACAGCATCGAACACCGGGGAGCTGTTTTTT. Encoded protein: CASRGTASNTGELFF.

The chain is built from TRBV19 and TRBJ2-2, with D unresolved. The CDR3 runs 13 residues. The V and J ends lost 4 bases and 1 base respectively, with 4 bases between them. Germline CDR1 and CDR2: LNHDA and SQIVND (reference sequence). CDR3 sequence reads: CASSRRNTGELFF. The CDR3 coding sequence is TGTGCCAGTAGTAGGAGGAACACCGGGGAGCTGTTTTTT.

V is TRBV10-3 and J is TRBJ1-4; the D gene is possibly TRBD1 (6 bases). From germline, CDR1 is ENHRY and CDR2 SYGVKD. The CDR3 has 12 amino acids. The V end was cut by 7 bases, the J end by 4 bases, with 7 bases between. The CDR3 nucleotides are TGTGCCATCAAAGGGGGTAATGAAAAACTGTTTTTT. Translation gives CAIKGGNEKLFF.

The chain combines TRBV11-2 with TRBJ2-5, with 8 nucleotides matching TRBD1. The CDR3 has 15 amino acids. After removal of 6 bases from V and 4 bases from J, the junction contained 10 bases not matched to a gene. Germline values: CDR1 SGHAT, CDR2 FQNNGV. The CDR3 loop reads CASSRPQGAVETQYF. CDR3 DNA: TGTGCCAGCAGTCGCCCGCAGGGGGCTGTAGAGACCCAGTACTTC.

The genes are TRBV18 and TRBJ2-1; possibly TRBD2 for D (5 bases). The ends were cut back, 10 bases at V and 8 bases at J, with 21 bases in the middle. The germline V gene has CDR1 KGHSH and CDR2 LQKENI. The CDR3 covers 14 residues. CDR3 protein: CATGGLTLRDEQFF. CDR3 DNA: TGTGCCACCGGCGGGCTAACCTTAAGGGATGAGCAGTTCTTC.

The chain carries TRBV11-2 and TRBJ2-3; 8 bases are shared with TRBD2. Germline V gene sequence: CDR1 SGHAT, CDR2 FQNNGV. This CDR3 contains 14 residues. With V trimmed by 5 bases and J by 1 base, 2 bases remained unmatched. CDR3 DNA: TGTGCCAGCAGCGACGGGGGGGGCACAGATACGCAGTATTTT. This translates into CASSDGGGTDTQYF.

The V and J genes are TRBV5-1 and TRBJ1-3; maybe TRBD1 (6 bases). CDR1 and CDR2 from the germline V gene are SGHRS and YFSETQ. Trimming took off 4 bases at V and 0 bases at J, with 11 bases between the two ends. The CDR3 spans 15 residues. The CDR3 spells CASSDQGTSGNTIYF. The CDR3 coding sequence is TGCGCCAGCAGCGACCAGGGGACCTCTGGAAACACCATATATTTT. Combining the CDR3 with reference TRBV5-1 and TRBJ1-3 gives the whole variable domain KAGVTQTPRYLIKTRGQQVTLSCSPISGHRSVSWYQQTPGQGLQFLFEYFSETQRNKGNFPGRFSGRQFSNSRSEMNVSTLELGDSALYLCASSDQGTSGNTIYFGEGSWLTVV.

This clone has just one count. The chain links TRBV5-6 to TRBJ1-3; unclear D gene. Germline-derived CDR1 and CDR2 are SGHDT and YYEEEE. The CDR3 consists of 16 residues. Trimming cost V 5 bases and J 0 bases, with 15 bases left between them. The CDR3 nucleotides read TGTGCCAGCAGGGAGGACGGCGACTACTCTGGAAACACCATATATTTT. It is translated as CASREDGDYSGNTIYF.

This clone was observed a single time. J is TRBJ2-2 and V is TRBV4-2; weak D call: TRBD2 (7 bases). This CDR3 contains 18 residues. Germline-derived CDR1 and CDR2 are LGHNA and YNFKEQ. The germline V and J ends were trimmed by 1 base and 3 bases, with 18 bases remaining between them. The CDR3 DNA is TGTGCCAGCAGCCAAGCAAGCCGAGGGGGGGCGGACACCGGGGAGCTGTTTTTT. Amino acids: CASSQASRGGADTGELFF.

V gene TRBV6-5 combines with J gene TRBJ1-5; weak D call: TRBD1 (6 bases). The length of the CDR3 is 15 residues. Deletions cut 6 bases from V and 4 bases from J, with 16 bases between. Germline values: CDR1 MNHEY, CDR2 SVGAGI. The CDR3: CASRSTGLGNQPQHF. The CDR3 DNA reads TGTGCCAGCAGATCCACAGGGTTAGGGAATCAGCCCCAGCATTTT.

As DNA, the CDR3 is TGTGCCAGCTCACCAACAGCCTATAGCAATCAGCCCCAGCATTTT. This encodes CASSPTAYSNQPQHF. V usage is TRBV18 and J usage is TRBJ1-5; the D is unclear. Per germline, CDR1 KGHSH and CDR2 LQKENI. V lost 2 bases to trimming and J lost 0 bases, with 8 bases between them. CDR3 length: 15 amino acids.

This clone was picked up a small number of times. The chain uses TRBV14 and TRBJ1-2; perhaps TRBD1 as D (5 bases). CDR1 is SGHDN, CDR2 FVKESK, per germline. The length of the CDR3 is 14 residues. Deletions cut 4 bases from V and 2 bases from J, with 11 bases between. CDR3 DNA sequence: TGTGCCAGCAGCCCCGGGGGGGGGAACTATGGCTACACCTTC. Protein: CASSPGGGNYGYTF.

The gene calls are TRBV27 and TRBJ2-5; D is perhaps TRBD1 (5 bases). V was trimmed by 6 bases and J by 5 bases, leaving 16 bases between them. CDR1 and CDR2 (germline): MNHEY, SMNVEV (reference sequence). The CDR3 is made up of 14 amino acids. The CDR3 here is CASRAAGLGETQYF. Here the CDR3 DNA reads TGTGCCAGCAGGGCTGCAGGGTTAGGGGAGACCCAGTACTTC.

This clone was counted a few times. The chain combines TRBV6-2 or TRBV6-3 with TRBJ2-3, with TRBD2 identical over 7 bases. V lost 0 bases and J lost 3; bases outside the gene matches: 3. Looked up from germline, CDR1 is MNHEY and CDR2 is SVGEGT. The CDR3 runs 15 residues. The CDR3: CASSYSLARTDTQYF. The CDR3 DNA follows: TGTGCCAGCAGTTACTCACTAGCGCGGACAGATACGCAGTATTTT.

The chain joins TRBV7-2 to TRBJ1-1; maybe TRBD1 (6 bases). Trimming removed 5 bases at V and 1 base at J, with 17 bases between. Germline assignment: CDR1 SGHTA and CDR2 FQGNSA. CDR3 length: 16 amino acids. The CDR3 spells CASSLDRGRGNTEAFF. The CDR3 bases are TGTGCCAGCAGCCTTGATAGGGGGAGGGGGAACACTGAAGCTTTCTTT.